This T cell receptor (beta chain) was identified during a study of vaccination and CD4 T cells after COVID-19. CDR1 SGHVS and CDR2 FNYEAQ come from the germline V gene. Trimming left V 2 bases short and J 4 bases short, with 8 bases between. This CDR3 is built from 13 residues. With the Oncomine TCR Beta short-read assay, DNA from cultured CD4+ T cells was sequenced. TCRdb called the PCR reads again in MiXCR, with one record for every CDR3 protein. Among 15,000 to 20,000 distinct CDR3 sequences listed, over 50% were seen once. In regard to this clonotype: Its antigen is currently unknown.

Time point defined: late sampling 161 to 241 days after vaccination in a few convalescent patients. The treatment here: roughly 10-day PBMC culture with coronavirus spike peptide pools or control peptides (ViraFEST assay). This chain joins TRBV7-6 and TRBJ2-5; D remains unclear. This TCR derives from a human donor who had recovered from COVID-19. The sequencing used CD4+ T cells from blood, cultured in vitro, collected about 7 months after SARS-CoV-2 vaccination. The CDR3 loop reads CASSLQWGETQYF. The CDR3 bases are TGTGCCAGCAGCTTACAATGGGGAGAGACCCAGTACTTC.